The 9 T cell receptor beta chains presented below share a single source sample, sequenced in a study of patients and donors after allogeneic stem cell transplantation. MiXCR, applied by TCRdb to the RT-PCR reads, yields one record per CDR3 protein. Of fewer than 75,000 distinct CDR3 sequences listed, approximately 12% are singletons. Sequenced material: blood, either unsorted or a sorted T cell fraction (not recorded which). The receptors derive from a human donor who was either an allogeneic HSCT recipient or a stem cell or donor lymphocyte infusion donor (not recorded which). It is not recorded whose cells these are; they may come from a transplant donor.

This clonotype was counted ten times or more. This chain connects TRBV5-5 to TRBJ1-5, with no clear D. CDR1 is SGHKS, CDR2 YYEKEE, per germline (reference sequence). V lost 2 bases to trimming and J lost 1 base, with 4 bases between them. The CDR3 has 13 amino acids. The CDR3 spells CASSFLSNQPQHF. The DNA for the CDR3 is TGTGCCAGCAGCTTTCTAAGCAATCAGCCCCAGCATTTT. Looking up the rest from reference TRBV5-5 and TRBJ1-5 gives the full variable domain: DAGVTQSPTHLIKTRGQQVTLRCSPISGHKSVSWYQQVLGQGPQFIFQYYEKEERGRGNFPDRFSARQFPNYSSELNVNALLLGDSALYLCASSFLSNQPQHFGDGTRLSIL.

This clonotype was seen repeatedly, ten times or more. The gene calls are TRBV6-5 and TRBJ1-1, with a possible D match to TRBD1 (5 bases). Trimming stripped 0 bases from V and 1 base from J, with 9 bases between. CDR1 is MNHEY and CDR2 is SVGAGI in the germline V gene. The CDR3 runs 15 residues. CDR3 coding DNA: TGTGCCAGCAGTTACTCGAGGCAGGGGAACACTGAAGCTTTCTTT. The encoded protein is CASSYSRQGNTEAFF.

The sample holds a few counts of this clonotype. The chain is built from TRBV6-5 and TRBJ2-1, with TRBD2 as a possible D gene (6 bases). Germline-derived CDR1 and CDR2 are MNHEY and SVGAGI. The CDR3 contains 16 residues. Between the trimmed V and J ends, which lost 0 bases and 0 bases, there was a span of 9 bases. In DNA form, the CDR3 reads TGTGCCAGCAGTTACTCGCTTAGCGGCTCCTACAATGAGCAGTTCTTC. Protein: CASSYSLSGSYNEQFF.

This clonotype came up a few times. The CDR3 reads CAATGQLNEKLFF. The DNA for the CDR3 is TGTGCCGCAACGGGACAGCTGAATGAAAAACTGTTTTTT. The chain employs TRBV6-1 and TRBJ1-4; 7 bases are shared with TRBD1. V trimming: 11 bases; J trimming: 5 bases; junction bases outside the gene matches: 8. Germline V lookup: CDR1 MNHNS, CDR2 SASEGT. The CDR3 covers 13 residues.

This clonotype was found a few times. The chain recombines TRBV20-1 with TRBJ2-7; tentative D call: TRBD1 (6 bases). The germline V and J ends were trimmed by 5 bases and 7 bases, with 21 bases remaining between them. Germline values: CDR1 DFQATT, CDR2 SNEGSKA (reference sequence). This CDR3 has 14 residues. The CDR3 nucleotides read TGCAGTGCTTCCGCCCCGAACAGGGTGGGGGAGCAGTACTTC. This translates into CSASAPNRVGEQYF.

This clonotype came up many times. This rearrangement joins TRBV4-1 to TRBJ2-2, with unresolved D. Trimming shortened V by 4 bases and J by 4 bases, and 16 bases separated the two germline ends. This CDR3 has 16 residues. Germline CDR1 and CDR2: MGHRA and YSYEKL. CDR3 protein: CASSRDLTSFTGELFF. The CDR3 DNA reads as TGCGCCAGCAGCCGGGATCTCACTTCTTTCACCGGGGAGCTGTTTTTT.

The chain recombines TRBV11-3 with TRBJ2-7; D unresolved. There are 12 residues in the CDR3. Trimming removed 3 bases at V and 7 bases at J, with 10 bases between. CDR1 is SGHNT and CDR2 is YENEEA in the germline V gene. This CDR3 reads CASSFSSQEQYF. The CDR3 DNA reads TGTGCCAGCAGCTTCTCATCGCAAGAGCAGTACTTC.

In its sample, this clonotype was seen a few times. This chain uses TRBV20-1 with TRBJ2-7; 10 bases match TRBD2. Germline CDR1 DFQATT, CDR2 SNEGSKA (reference sequence). V shed 4 bases and J 3 bases; nucleotides not matched to a gene: 6. There are 14 residues in the CDR3. The CDR3 region is CSAKGLAVSYEQYF. Here the CDR3 DNA reads TGCAGTGCTAAAGGACTAGCGGTTAGCTACGAGCAGTACTTC.

Many counts were recorded for this clonotype. The V gene is TRBV2, the J gene TRBJ1-4; possibly TRBD1 for D (5 bases). Germline values: CDR1 SNHLY, CDR2 FYNNEI. The CDR3 extends over 14 amino acids. The V end lost 6 bases, the J end lost 8 bases, and 16 bases lay between the germline ends. In DNA form, the CDR3 reads TGTGCCAGCAGCGGCAGGGAAGGAGAAGAAAAACTGTTTTTT. Protein: CASSGREGEEKLFF.